Described below is a single T cell receptor beta chain sequence and its context. The antigen remains undetermined. Germline V gives CDR1 SGHNT, CDR2 YYREEE (reference sequence). V lost 4 bases and J 8 bases, leaving 18 bases between the germline ends. This CDR3 spans 14 amino acids. Primers: 60 Vbeta forward and 13 Jbeta reverse. Per the original data handling: In a later analysis, the count reached some 83 million unique TCR beta chains, with 10 million to 14 million shared. Profiled with immunoSEQ multiplex PCR; TCRdb holds only in-frame clones, not every one. V, J and clone size reflect that table, while D and trimming were determined from the DNA. The sample lists 95,000 to 150,000 clones, about 80% occurring once. Donors had nominal health at sampling but likely had unrecorded immune exposures. This specimen belongs to a study of cytomegalovirus exposure and HLA in healthy donors. Study findings and constraints: Some V segments, including TRBV6-2 and TRBV6-3, were excluded as indistinguishable. A reported reduction in N-insertions relative to the 666-donor mean was seen in an Asian-associated ancestry cluster in a later analysis.

This chain joins TRBV5-4 and TRBJ1-2; D remains unclear. The specimen was PBMCs. The sequence was collected from a female donor in good health and CMV-seropositive. The CDR3 region is CASSTRASHGGYTF. In DNA form, the CDR3 reads TGTGCCAGCAGCACAAGAGCCAGCCACGGGGGCTACACCTTC.